This T cell receptor beta chain emerged from a study of cytotoxic CD8 clonotypes in ibrutinib-treated CLL. The data were produced by immunoSEQ multiplex PCR, yet TCRdb's version contains in-frame clones alone and is incomplete. The sample records more than 300,000 clones, about 80% being singletons. The sequence was obtained from a human donor with chronic lymphocytic leukemia. This specimen was PBMCs, taken before ibrutinib treatment.

The CDR3 loop is CASSIRDRGGQPQHF. CDR3 nucleotides: TGTGCCAGTAGTATCCGGGACAGGGGTGGTCAGCCCCAGCATTTT. This chain links TRBV19 with TRBJ1-5; TRBD1 aligns across 10 bases. The V gene's germline CDR1 is LNHDA and CDR2 SQIVND (reference sequence). The CDR3 is 15 residues long. V dropped 3 bases and J dropped 6; count of bases not matched to a gene: 5.